This TCR beta chain was recorded in a study of blood T cell repertoires in COVID-19. TCRdb's copy holds only in-frame clones and misses some; the assay was immunoSEQ multiplex PCR. The table records approximately 350,000 clones, 90% to 95% of them present only once. Germline values: CDR1 MGHRA, CDR2 YSYEKL. The CDR3 length is 13 residues. V was cut by 1 base and J by 4 bases, with 7 bases left in between. The gene calls are TRBV4-1 and TRBJ2-5, with a possible D match to TRBD2 (5 bases). The sequence derives from a woman aged 18-35 years who had recovered from COVID-19. The source material was peripheral blood. The chain's CDR3 is CASSQGAGETQYF. CDR3 DNA: TGCGCCAGCAGCCAAGGGGCGGGAGAGACCCAGTACTTC.